The source of this T cell receptor beta chain is a study of cytomegalovirus exposure and HLA in healthy donors. Study summary: About 179 million T cells yielded roughly 120 million unique TCR beta sequences in earlier analysis. Points from the study as a whole: The authors judged a highly shared variant cluster likely a sequencing artifact. Follow-up analysis later connected one missense variant in DCLRE1C with trimming of TCR beta V- and J-genes.

This CDR3 spans 14 amino acids. From germline, CDR1 is ENHRY and CDR2 SYGVKD. V was clipped by 5 bases and J by 8 bases, with 16 bases between them. The PCR ran on 60 Vbeta and 13 Jbeta primers. Only in-frame clones appear in the TCRdb table, and some are missing; sequencing was by immunoSEQ multiplex PCR. The sample shows about 140,000 clones, 73% of them seen only once. A word on this clone: Antigen specificity is unknown.

This TCR derives from a woman in her forties in good health and CMV-seronegative. The specimen sequenced was PBMCs. This rearrangement joins TRBV10-3 to TRBJ2-1, with a possible D match to TRBD2 (7 bases). The CDR3 here is CAISRGGGEDEQFF. The DNA of the CDR3 is TGTGCCATCAGTAGGGGGGGAGGGGAGGATGAGCAGTTCTTC.